The next 20 T cell receptor beta chains were all read from a single sample in a study of blood T cell repertoires in COVID-19. Here immunoSEQ multiplex PCR was the method, and the copy in TCRdb shows in-frame clones only, minus some. This table holds around 450,000 clones, about 90% found once. The source material was PBMCs or T cells enriched from blood (not recorded which). Receptors were obtained from a man between 18 and 35 years old who had recovered from COVID-19.

In this sample, this clone turned up once. The chain is built from TRBV6-5 and TRBJ2-7, with 7 positions matching TRBD2. Germline lookup yields CDR1 MNHEY and CDR2 SVGAGI. The CDR3 extends over 14 amino acids. V shed 8 bases and J 3 bases; nucleotides not matched to a gene: 10. The CDR3 bases are TGTGCCAGCGGAGCGGGACCGGGGGTCTACGAGCAGTACTTC. Encoded protein: CASGAGPGVYEQYF.

The chain employs TRBV28 and TRBJ2-7; 9 bases map to TRBD2. This CDR3 comprises 18 residues. Germline V lookup: CDR1 MDHEN, CDR2 SYDVKM. Losses at the gene ends were 3 bases for V and 4 bases for J; bases not matched to a gene: 16. The CDR3 is CASSFRPGAGGLPYEQYF. The CDR3, as DNA: TGTGCCAGCAGTTTCCGTCCGGGGGCGGGAGGGTTACCGTACGAGCAGTACTTC.

CDR3 in DNA: TGTGCCAGCAGGGGGCGGGGACTAGCGGGAGAGGGGCGCTACAATGAGCAGTTCTTC. It is translated as CASRGRGLAGEGRYNEQFF. The V gene is TRBV28, the J gene TRBJ2-1; 14 positions agree with TRBD2. The length of the CDR3 is 19 residues. The V gene end was trimmed by 6 bases and the J gene end by 3 bases; junction bases not matched to a gene: 13. Germline loops: CDR1 MDHEN, CDR2 SYDVKM.

The chain couples TRBV7-8 to TRBJ1-2; 7 positions match TRBD1. Germline V gene sequence: CDR1 SGHVS, CDR2 FQNEAQ. The CDR3 runs 15 residues. V shed 5 bases, J shed 4 bases, and the junction held 10 bases outside the gene matches. The CDR3 nucleotides are TGTGCCAGCAGCCGAGACGACAGGGTGGGCTATGGCTACACCTTC. This codes for CASSRDDRVGYGYTF.

V is TRBV6-5 and J is TRBJ1-2; 9 bases are a match to TRBD1. This CDR3 has 14 amino acids. The V gene's germline CDR1 is MNHEY and CDR2 SVGAGI. After removal of 5 bases from V and 7 bases from J, the junction contained 8 bases not matched to a gene. The CDR3 region has the DNA TGTGCCAGCAGTAGGGGACAGGGAGGGAGTGGCTACACCTTC. This encodes CASSRGQGGSGYTF.

This clone was counted a single time. The chain uses TRBV7-3 and TRBJ2-1; TRBD1 agrees at 7 bases. This CDR3 is built from 15 residues. The J segment lost 6 bases and the V segment lost 5 bases, leaving 10 bases of the junction unmatched. The germline V gene has CDR1 SGHTA and CDR2 FQGTGA. The CDR3 DNA sequence: TGTGCCAGCAGCCCAGACAGGGCCACAGCCAATGAGCAGTTCTTC. Amino acid sequence: CASSPDRATANEQFF.

The V call is TRBV9, the J call TRBJ2-3, with 12 bases identical to TRBD2. Germline V gives CDR1 SGDLS, CDR2 YYNGEE. This CDR3 is built from 17 residues. With 0 bases clipped from V and 5 bases from J, the junction kept 7 bases outside the gene matches. The CDR3 DNA sequence: TGTGCCAGCAGCGTAGGCAGACTAGCGGGAGCAAAAGATACGCAGTATTTT. It specifies CASSVGRLAGAKDTQYF. Full variable domain (rest looked up from reference TRBV9 and TRBJ2-3): DSGVTQTPKHLITATGQRVTLRCSPRSGDLSVYWYQQSLDQGLQFLIQYYNGEERAKGNILERFSAQQFPDLHSELNLSSLELGDSALYFCASSVGRLAGAKDTQYFGPGTRLTVL.

This clone was observed a handful of times. The chain joins TRBV7-8 to TRBJ2-1, with 9 bases aligning to TRBD2. Germline lookup yields CDR1 SGHVS and CDR2 FQNEAQ. V dropped 5 bases and J dropped 5; count of bases not matched to a gene: 13. The CDR3 length is 17 residues. The CDR3 reads CASSPSWASGTDNEQFF. The CDR3 bases are TGTGCCAGCAGCCCCTCTTGGGCTAGCGGGACCGACAATGAGCAGTTCTTC. The variable domain in full, completed from reference TRBV7-8 and TRBJ2-1, reads GAGVSQSPRYKVAKRGQDVALRCDPISGHVSLFWYQQALGQGPEFLTYFQNEAQLDKSGLPSDRFFAERPEGSVSTLKIQRTQQEDSAVYLCASSPSWASGTDNEQFFGPGTRLTVL.

V and J are TRBV5-1 and TRBJ2-3, with 7 bases fitting TRBD2. Germline V gives CDR1 SGHRS, CDR2 YFSETQ. The CDR3 is made up of 14 amino acids. The trim removed 7 bases at V and 0 bases at J, leaving 5 bases unmatched. CDR3 in DNA: TGCGCCAGCGCCGGGGGAGGGAGCACAGATACGCAGTATTTT. Encoded protein: CASAGGGSTDTQYF. The full variable domain, rest sourced from reference TRBV5-1 and TRBJ2-3, is KAGVTQTPRYLIKTRGQQVTLSCSPISGHRSVSWYQQTPGQGLQFLFEYFSETQRNKGNFPGRFSGRQFSNSRSEMNVSTLELGDSALYLCASAGGGSTDTQYFGPGTRLTVL.

The genes are TRBV27 and TRBJ1-2; D is undetermined. The V gene's germline CDR1 is MNHEY and CDR2 SMNVEV (reference sequence). The V end was cut by 4 bases, the J end by 8 bases, with 14 bases between. This CDR3 region has 13 residues. The CDR3 loop reads CASSSIDGEGYTF. The CDR3 region has the DNA TGTGCCAGCAGTTCGATCGACGGGGAGGGCTACACCTTC.

V gene TRBV11-2 combines with J gene TRBJ1-2; D gene ambiguous. V lost 2 bases, J lost 4 bases, and 11 bases lay in between. The CDR3 is 14 residues long. The V gene's germline CDR1 is SGHAT and CDR2 FQNNGV. CDR3 nucleotide sequence: TGTGCCAGCAGCTTATACGCTGTCGGCTATGGCTACACCTTC. Its protein product is CASSLYAVGYGYTF.

This clone showed up just once. The gene calls are TRBV6-5 and TRBJ2-5; TRBD1 aligns across 9 bases. The V gene's germline CDR1 is MNHEY and CDR2 SVGAGI. This CDR3 has 14 residues. The ends lost 4 bases at V and 5 bases at J; junction bases unmatched: 5. The CDR3 nucleotides are TGTGCCAGCAGTTCCAACAGGGGGCGGGAGACCCAGTACTTC. Translated: CASSSNRGRETQYF.

CDR3 nucleotides: TGTGCCAGCTCGGCCGGGACAACGAGGGGAAACACCATATATTTT. Its protein is CASSAGTTRGNTIYF. This sequence joins TRBV18 and TRBJ1-3, with a tentative D call TRBD1 (6 bases). The V end was cut by 6 bases, the J end by 4 bases, with 16 bases between. CDR1 is KGHSH and CDR2 is LQKENI in the germline V gene. The CDR3 is 15 residues long.

This chain links TRBV6-1 with TRBJ1-5; D possibly corresponds to TRBD1 (6 bases). CDR1 MNHNS and CDR2 SASEGT come from the germline V gene. V shed 4 bases and J shed 1 base, with 14 bases lying between them. The CDR3 loop spans 16 amino acids. CDR3 nucleotide sequence: TGTGCCAGCAGTGCTCCGGGACATGGAAGCAATCAGCCCCAGCATTTT. Translation: CASSAPGHGSNQPQHF.

The rearrangement joins TRBV5-1 to TRBJ1-5; D not certain. Trimming shortened V by 1 base and J by 5 bases, and 7 bases separated the two germline ends. The CDR3 spans 13 residues. The germline V gene encodes CDR1 SGHRS and CDR2 YFSETQ. The CDR3 here is CASSLTYDQPQHF. In nucleotides, the CDR3 is TGCGCCAGCAGCTTGACCTATGATCAGCCCCAGCATTTT.

This clone was counted once. The sample has other DNA sequences that encode this CDR3 too. CDR3 amino acids: CASRRDSNQPQHF. The CDR3 DNA sequence: TGTGCCAGCAGGAGGGATAGCAATCAGCCCCAGCATTTT. The rearrangement joins TRBV2 to TRBJ1-5; D gene unclear. This CDR3 region has 13 residues. Deletions cut 6 bases from V and 0 bases from J, with 6 bases between. Germline V gene lookup returns CDR1 SNHLY and CDR2 FYNNEI.

This clone was counted at least ten times. The chain uses TRBV6-1 and TRBJ2-1, with D maybe TRBD2 (5 bases). The V end lost 2 bases, the J end lost 7 bases, and 15 bases lay between the germline ends. The CDR3 totals 15 residues. CDR1 and CDR2 from the germline V gene are MNHNS and SASEGT. CDR3 amino acids: CASSESFGEGNEQFF. CDR3 DNA: TGTGCCAGCAGTGAATCTTTCGGGGAAGGGAATGAGCAGTTCTTC.

Only a few counts were recorded for this clone. V is TRBV6-2 or TRBV6-3 and J is TRBJ2-1; 9 positions agree with TRBD2. J lost 7 bases, V lost 6 bases, and 13 bases had no gene match. This CDR3 contains 16 residues. The germline gives CDR1 MNHEY, CDR2 SVGEGT. The CDR3 is CASSPAIGLALNEQFF. CDR3 bases: TGTGCCAGCAGCCCCGCGATCGGACTAGCGCTTAATGAGCAGTTCTTC.

This chain links TRBV4-2 with TRBJ1-2, with 9 nucleotides matching TRBD1. V gave up 2 bases and J gave up 4 bases; unmatched junction bases: 2. The CDR3 spans 14 residues. CDR1 LGHNA and CDR2 YNFKEQ come from the germline V gene. The CDR3 loop is CASSQPGQGYGYTF. CDR3 bases: TGTGCCAGCAGCCAACCGGGACAGGGCTATGGCTACACCTTC.

The chain has TRBV2 and TRBJ2-1; the D gene is possibly TRBD2 (5 bases). Trimming took 8 bases from V and 9 from J, leaving 11 bases between them. There are 11 residues in the CDR3. The V gene's germline CDR1 is SNHLY and CDR2 FYNNEI. CDR3 amino acids: CASGFRGEQFF. In nucleotides, the CDR3 is TGTGCCAGCGGGTTCCGGGGTGAGCAGTTCTTC.